This T cell receptor beta chain originates from a study of T cell changes during pregnancy in multiple sclerosis. Here immunoSEQ multiplex PCR was the method, and the copy in TCRdb shows in-frame clones only, minus some. The data hold around 92,000 clones, with 90% to 95% observed a single time. V lost 4 bases to trimming and J lost 9 bases; unmatched junction nucleotides: 5. Germline V gene data show CDR1 as LGHNA and CDR2 as YNFKEQ. This CDR3 spans 13 amino acids. The clonotype was recovered from a female donor with multiple sclerosis, enrolled in a pregnancy study. The material sequenced was peripheral blood, taken in the first trimester of pregnancy. This chain uses TRBV4-2 with TRBJ1-1; 10 positions agree with TRBD1. The chain's CDR3 is CASSLGTGAQAFF. The CDR3 DNA sequence: TGTGCCAGCAGCCTTGGGACAGGGGCTCAAGCTTTCTTT.